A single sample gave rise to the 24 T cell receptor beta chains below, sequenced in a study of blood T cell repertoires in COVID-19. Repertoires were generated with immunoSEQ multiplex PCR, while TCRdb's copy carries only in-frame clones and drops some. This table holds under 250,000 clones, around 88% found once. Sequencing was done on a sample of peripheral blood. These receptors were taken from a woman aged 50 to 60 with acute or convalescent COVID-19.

The CDR3 sequence is CASSSGPGTSGRTEQYF. The CDR3 DNA is TGTGCCAGCAGCTCGGGTCCCGGGACTAGCGGGAGAACCGAGCAGTACTTC. The chain couples TRBV5-5 to TRBJ2-7; the match to TRBD2 covers 14 bases. The CDR3 is made up of 17 amino acids. CDR1 and CDR2 from the germline V gene are SGHKS and YYEKEE (reference sequence). The V and J ends lost 3 bases and 6 bases, in that order; junction bases with no gene match: 11.

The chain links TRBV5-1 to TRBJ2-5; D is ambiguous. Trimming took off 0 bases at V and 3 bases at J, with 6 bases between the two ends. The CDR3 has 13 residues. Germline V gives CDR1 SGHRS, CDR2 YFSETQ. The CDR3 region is CASSLGSEETQYF. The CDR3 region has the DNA TGCGCCAGCAGCTTGGGATCGGAAGAGACCCAGTACTTC.

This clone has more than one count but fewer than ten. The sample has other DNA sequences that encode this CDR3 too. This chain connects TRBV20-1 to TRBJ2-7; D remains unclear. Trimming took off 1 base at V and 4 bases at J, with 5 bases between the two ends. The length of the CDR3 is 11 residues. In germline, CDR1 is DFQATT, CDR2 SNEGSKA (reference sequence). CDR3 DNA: TGCAGTGCTAGAGGAGGTTACGAGCAGTACTTC. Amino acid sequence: CSARGGYEQYF.

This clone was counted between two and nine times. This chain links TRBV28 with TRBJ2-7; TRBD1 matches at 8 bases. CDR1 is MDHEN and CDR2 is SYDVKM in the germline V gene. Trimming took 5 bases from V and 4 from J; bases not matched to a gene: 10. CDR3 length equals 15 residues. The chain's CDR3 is CASSRPGQGDYEQYF. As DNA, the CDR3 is TGTGCCAGCAGTAGACCCGGACAGGGAGATTACGAGCAGTACTTC.

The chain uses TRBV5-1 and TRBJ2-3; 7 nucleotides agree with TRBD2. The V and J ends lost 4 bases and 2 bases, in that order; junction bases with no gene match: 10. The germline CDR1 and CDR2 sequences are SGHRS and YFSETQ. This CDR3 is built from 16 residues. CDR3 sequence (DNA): TGCGCCAGCAGCCGTCCGCGGGGGAAGGACACAGATACGCAGTATTTT. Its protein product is CASSRPRGKDTDTQYF.

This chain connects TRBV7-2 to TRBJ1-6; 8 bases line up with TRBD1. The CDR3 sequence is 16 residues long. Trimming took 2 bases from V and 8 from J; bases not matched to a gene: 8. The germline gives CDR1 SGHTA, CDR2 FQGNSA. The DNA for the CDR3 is TGTGCCAGCAGCTTAAGGGCGACAGGGGTGGATTCACCCCTCCACTTT. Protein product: CASSLRATGVDSPLHF.

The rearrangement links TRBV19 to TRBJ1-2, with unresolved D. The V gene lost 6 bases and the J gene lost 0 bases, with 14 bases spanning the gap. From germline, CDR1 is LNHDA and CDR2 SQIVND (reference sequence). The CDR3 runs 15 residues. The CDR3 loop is CASSVGGLSNYGYTF. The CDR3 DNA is TGTGCCAGTAGCGTGGGCGGACTCTCTAACTATGGCTACACCTTC.

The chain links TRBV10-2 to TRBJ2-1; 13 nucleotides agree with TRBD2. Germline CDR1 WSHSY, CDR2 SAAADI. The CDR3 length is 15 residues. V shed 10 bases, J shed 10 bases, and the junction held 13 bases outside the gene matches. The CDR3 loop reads CATGLGLAGINEQFF. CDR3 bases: TGCGCCACCGGCCTGGGACTAGCGGGAATAAACGAGCAGTTCTTC.

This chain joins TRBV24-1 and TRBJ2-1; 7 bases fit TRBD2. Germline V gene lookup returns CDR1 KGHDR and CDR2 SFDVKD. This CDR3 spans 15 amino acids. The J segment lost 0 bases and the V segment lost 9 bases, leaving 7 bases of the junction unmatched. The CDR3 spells CATSQAGRSYNEQFF. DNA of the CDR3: TGTGCCACCTCTCAAGCGGGGCGCTCCTACAATGAGCAGTTCTTC.

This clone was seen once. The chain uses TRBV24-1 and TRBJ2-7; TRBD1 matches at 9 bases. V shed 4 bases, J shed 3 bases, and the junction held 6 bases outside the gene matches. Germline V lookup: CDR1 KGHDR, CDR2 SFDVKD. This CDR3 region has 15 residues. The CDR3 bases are TGTGCCACCAGTGACTCCGGGACAGGGAACTACGAGCAGTACTTC. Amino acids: CATSDSGTGNYEQYF.

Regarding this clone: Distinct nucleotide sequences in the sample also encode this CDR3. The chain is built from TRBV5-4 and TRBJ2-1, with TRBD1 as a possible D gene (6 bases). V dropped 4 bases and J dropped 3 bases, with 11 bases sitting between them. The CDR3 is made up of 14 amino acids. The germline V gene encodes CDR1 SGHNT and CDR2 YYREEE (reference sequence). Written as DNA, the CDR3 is TGTGCCAGCAGCCCACAGGGCGGCTACAATGAGCAGTTCTTC. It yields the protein CASSPQGGYNEQFF.

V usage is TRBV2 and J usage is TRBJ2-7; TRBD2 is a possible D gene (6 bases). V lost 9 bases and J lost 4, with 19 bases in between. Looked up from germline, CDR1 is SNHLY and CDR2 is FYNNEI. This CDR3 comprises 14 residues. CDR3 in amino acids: CASTRDWGFYEQYF. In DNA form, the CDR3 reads TGTGCCAGTACCAGGGACTGGGGCTTTTACGAGCAGTACTTC.

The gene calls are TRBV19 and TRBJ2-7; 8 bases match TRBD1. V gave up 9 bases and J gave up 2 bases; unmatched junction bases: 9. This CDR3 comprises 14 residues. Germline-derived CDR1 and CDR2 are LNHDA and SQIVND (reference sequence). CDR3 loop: CASRSQQGAYEQYF. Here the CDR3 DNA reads TGTGCCAGCCGCTCCCAACAGGGGGCCTACGAGCAGTACTTC.

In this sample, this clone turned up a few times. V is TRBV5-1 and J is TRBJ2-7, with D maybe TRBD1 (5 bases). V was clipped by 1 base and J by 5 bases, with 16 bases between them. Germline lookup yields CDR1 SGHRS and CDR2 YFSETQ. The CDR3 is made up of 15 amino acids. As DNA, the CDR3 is TGCGCCAGCAGCTTGTCCCATGCAGGGAAAGACGAGCAGTACTTC. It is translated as CASSLSHAGKDEQYF.

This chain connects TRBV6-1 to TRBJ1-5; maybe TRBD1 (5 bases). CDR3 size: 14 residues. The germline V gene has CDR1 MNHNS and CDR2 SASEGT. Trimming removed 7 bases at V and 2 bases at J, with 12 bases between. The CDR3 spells CASMSGGGNQPQHF. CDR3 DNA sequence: TGTGCCAGCATGTCCGGGGGTGGCAATCAGCCCCAGCATTTT.

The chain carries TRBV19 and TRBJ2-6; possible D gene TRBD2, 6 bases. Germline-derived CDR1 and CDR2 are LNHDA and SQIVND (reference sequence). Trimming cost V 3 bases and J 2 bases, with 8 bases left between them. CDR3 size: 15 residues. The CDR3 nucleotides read TGTGCCAGTAGTATTACGGGGGCTGGGGCCAACGTCCTGACTTTC. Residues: CASSITGAGANVLTF.

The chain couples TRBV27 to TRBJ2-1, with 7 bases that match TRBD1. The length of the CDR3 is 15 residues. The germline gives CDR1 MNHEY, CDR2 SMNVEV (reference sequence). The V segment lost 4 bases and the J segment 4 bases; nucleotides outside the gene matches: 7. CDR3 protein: CASSYTGAPYNEQFF. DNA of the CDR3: TGTGCCAGCAGTTACACAGGGGCCCCATACAATGAGCAGTTCTTC.

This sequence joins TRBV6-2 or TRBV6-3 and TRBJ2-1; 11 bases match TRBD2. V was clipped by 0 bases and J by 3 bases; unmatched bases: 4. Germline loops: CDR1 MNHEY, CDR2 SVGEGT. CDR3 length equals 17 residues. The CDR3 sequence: CASSYSPSGGIYNEQFF. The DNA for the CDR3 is TGTGCCAGCAGTTACTCACCTAGCGGGGGGATCTACAATGAGCAGTTCTTC.

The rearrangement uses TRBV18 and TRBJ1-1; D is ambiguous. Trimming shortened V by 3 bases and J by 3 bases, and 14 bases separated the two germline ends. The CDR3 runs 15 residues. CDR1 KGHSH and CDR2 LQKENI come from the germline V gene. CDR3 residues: CASSPFSGGYTEAFF. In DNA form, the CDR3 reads TGTGCCAGCTCACCCTTCTCTGGAGGGTACACTGAAGCTTTCTTT.

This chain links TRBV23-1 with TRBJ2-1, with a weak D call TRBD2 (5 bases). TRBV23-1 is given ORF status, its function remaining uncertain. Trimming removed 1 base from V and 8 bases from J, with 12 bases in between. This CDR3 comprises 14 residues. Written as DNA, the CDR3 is TGCGCCAGCAGTCAATTCACTAGACACGATGAGCAGTTCTTC. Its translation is CASSQFTRHDEQFF.

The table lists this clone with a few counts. CDR3 amino acids: CASSLTDSQPYNEQFF. CDR3 nucleotide sequence: TGTGCCAGCAGCTTAACAGACAGCCAGCCCTACAATGAGCAGTTCTTC. The V and J genes are TRBV7-9 and TRBJ2-1; perhaps TRBD1 as D (5 bases). The CDR3 loop spans 16 amino acids. In germline, CDR1 is SEHNR, CDR2 FQNEAQ (reference sequence). Trimming removed 2 bases at V and 2 bases at J, with 13 bases between.

CDR3 residues: CASSLTNRGQYF. The CDR3 DNA reads TGTGCCAGCAGCTTAACGAACAGGGGGCAGTACTTC. The chain carries TRBV5-6 and TRBJ2-7; 7 bases line up with TRBD1. This CDR3 contains 12 residues. Germline-derived CDR1 and CDR2 are SGHDT and YYEEEE. The ends lost 2 bases at V and 9 bases at J; junction bases unmatched: 5.

DNA of the CDR3: TGTGCCGGACGGACAGACCGGCTCGAGCAGTACTTC. Translated, it gives CAGRTDRLEQYF. This chain uses TRBV2 with TRBJ2-7; weak D call: TRBD1 (6 bases). The CDR3 contains 12 residues. V was pared by 11 bases and J by 6 bases, with 17 bases between. Per the germline V gene, CDR1 is SNHLY and CDR2 is FYNNEI.

The CDR3: CASSYQDPPGGTEAFF. CDR3 nucleotides: TGTGCCAGCTCCTACCAGGATCCCCCGGGAGGCACTGAAGCTTTCTTT. This chain uses TRBV18 with TRBJ1-1; D is unresolved. Germline V gene lookup returns CDR1 KGHSH and CDR2 LQKENI. V was clipped by 6 bases and J by 4 bases, with 21 bases between them. The CDR3 runs to 16 residues. Complete variable domain (other parts from reference TRBV18 and TRBJ1-1): NAGVMQNPRHLVRRRGQEARLRCSPMKGHSHVYWYRQLPEEGLKFMVYLQKENIIDESGMPKERFSAEFPKEGPSILRIQQVVRGDSAAYFCASSYQDPPGGTEAFFGQGTRLTVV.